The next 28 T cell receptor beta chains were all read from a single sample in a study of cytomegalovirus exposure and HLA in healthy donors. Use of 60 Vbeta and 13 Jbeta primers characterized the PCR. The table came from immunoSEQ multiplex PCR; TCRdb's copy has only in-frame clones and leaves some out. The table shows 150,000 to 200,000 clones, with 75% to 80% occurring only once. The sample was PBMCs. The receptors derive from a man between 45 and 60 years old in good health and CMV-seropositive.

The chain links TRBV5-1 to TRBJ1-5, with D possibly TRBD1 on 6 matching bases. V was clipped by 2 bases and J by 7 bases, with 16 bases between them. The CDR3 loop spans 15 amino acids. Germline CDR1 SGHRS, CDR2 YFSETQ. CDR3 coding DNA: TGCGCCAGCAGCTTCCAACCGGACAGAGGGCAGCCCCAGCATTTT. It encodes CASSFQPDRGQPQHF.

The V and J genes are TRBV11-2 and TRBJ2-7, with D maybe TRBD1 (6 bases). The germline V and J ends were trimmed by 5 bases and 2 bases, with 16 bases remaining between them. Per the germline V gene, CDR1 is SGHAT and CDR2 is FQNNGV. CDR3 length: 15 amino acids. The CDR3 DNA follows: TGTGCCAGCAGCCATGGACAGTATTCAACCTACGAGCAGTACGTC. Protein: CASSHGQYSTYEQYV.

V usage is TRBV11-2 and J usage is TRBJ1-2; no clear D. The CDR3 has 16 residues. V lost 1 base and J lost 8, with 20 bases in between. Germline V gene lookup returns CDR1 SGHAT and CDR2 FQNNGV. This chain's CDR3 is CASSLGAGQRIGGYTF. As DNA, the CDR3 is TGTGCCAGCAGCTTAGGGGCGGGCCAAAGGATAGGAGGCTACACCTTC.

The chain couples TRBV5-1 to TRBJ2-1; 8 bases fit TRBD2. Trimming cost V 3 bases and J 7 bases; bases outside gene matches: 18. The CDR3 runs to 18 residues. Germline assignment: CDR1 SGHRS and CDR2 YFSETQ. The CDR3 DNA follows: TGCGCCAGCAGCTCGGGACAAGCCTCCGGGGGGGGCAGGAATGAGCAGTTCTTC. It yields the protein CASSSGQASGGGRNEQFF.

This clone turned up a few times. The gene calls are TRBV5-4 and TRBJ1-1; tentative D call: TRBD1 (6 bases). Germline CDR1 reads SGHNT; CDR2 reads YYREEE (reference sequence). The CDR3 spans 14 residues. V was trimmed by 5 bases and J by 1 base, leaving 12 bases between them. The CDR3 DNA is TGTGCCAGCAGAGAACAGGGACCGAACACTGAAGCTTTCTTT. Amino acids: CASREQGPNTEAFF.

The chain links TRBV28 to TRBJ1-1; perhaps TRBD1 as D (6 bases). Trimming pared 6 bases from V and 1 base from J, leaving 12 bases between. Germline V gene data show CDR1 as MDHEN and CDR2 as SYDVKM. This CDR3 region has 14 residues. CDR3 region: CASRPPRGNTEAFF. CDR3 DNA sequence: TGTGCCAGCAGGCCACCCAGGGGGAACACTGAAGCTTTCTTT.

CDR3: CASSLFRDRGSYEQYF. CDR3 coding DNA: TGTGCCAGCAGCCTTTTTCGAGACAGGGGGTCCTACGAGCAGTACTTC. This chain uses TRBV13 with TRBJ2-7; the match to TRBD1 covers 9 bases. CDR1 PRHDT and CDR2 FYEKMQ come from the germline V gene (reference sequence). Losses at the gene ends were 5 bases for V and 1 base for J; bases not matched to a gene: 9. The CDR3 totals 16 residues. The whole variable domain, filled in from reference TRBV13 and TRBJ2-7, reads AAGVIQSPRHLIKEKRETATLKCYPIPRHDTVYWYQQGPGQDPQFLISFYEKMQSDKGSIPDRFSAQQFSDYHSELNMSSLELGDSALYFCASSLFRDRGSYEQYFGPGTRLTVT.

The V and J genes are TRBV7-2 and TRBJ2-4, with 8 bases identical to TRBD2. The CDR3 runs 18 residues. Looked up from germline, CDR1 is SGHTA and CDR2 is FQGNSA. Losses at the gene ends were 2 bases for V and 0 bases for J; bases not matched to a gene: 9. The CDR3 loop reads CASSLLVAGPLAKNIQYF. CDR3 coding DNA: TGTGCCAGCAGCTTACTGGTAGCGGGGCCTCTAGCCAAAAACATTCAGTACTTC.

V gene TRBV4-1 combines with J gene TRBJ2-1; perhaps TRBD1 as D (5 bases). CDR3 length: 17 amino acids. Deletions cut 0 bases from V and 2 bases from J, with 14 bases between. The germline V gene encodes CDR1 MGHRA and CDR2 YSYEKL. The CDR3 DNA reads TGCGCCAGCAGCCAAGATGGAAGGGGTATCCCCTACAATGAGCAGTTCTTC. It translates to CASSQDGRGIPYNEQFF.

The rearrangement uses TRBV5-1 and TRBJ2-1; 10 bases are shared with TRBD2. Losses at the gene ends were 1 base for V and 12 bases for J; bases not matched to a gene: 10. Germline V gene sequence: CDR1 SGHRS, CDR2 YFSETQ. The CDR3 has 15 residues. CDR3 DNA: TGCGCCAGCAGCTTGTACGGGACTAGCGTTCAAGGGCAGTTCTTC. This gives the protein CASSLYGTSVQGQFF.

This chain joins TRBV5-1 and TRBJ1-2; 10 positions agree with TRBD1. The germline V gene has CDR1 SGHRS and CDR2 YFSETQ. The CDR3 has 15 amino acids. V lost 4 bases and J lost 5; bases outside the gene matches: 8. As DNA, the CDR3 is TGCGCCAGCAGCAGGATGACAGGGGGCGCTTATGGCTACACCTTC. Encoded protein: CASSRMTGGAYGYTF.

The chain has TRBV9 and TRBJ2-1; 7 bases line up with TRBD2. The V segment lost 2 bases and the J segment 5 bases; nucleotides outside the gene matches: 4. Germline V gene sequence: CDR1 SGDLS, CDR2 YYNGEE. The CDR3 is made up of 14 amino acids. CDR3 amino acids: CASSVGTTNNEQFF. The CDR3 DNA follows: TGTGCCAGCAGCGTCGGGACTACGAACAATGAGCAGTTCTTC.

V usage is TRBV14 and J usage is TRBJ2-7, with 8 bases matching TRBD1. V shed 5 bases and J 3 bases; nucleotides not matched to a gene: 6. The CDR3 loop spans 14 amino acids. The V gene's germline CDR1 is SGHDN and CDR2 FVKESK. The CDR3: CASSRTGRIYEQYF. The CDR3 region has the DNA TGTGCCAGCAGCAGGACAGGGCGAATCTACGAGCAGTACTTC.

This clone was recorded once. The chain carries TRBV28 and TRBJ1-4; unclear D gene. This CDR3 comprises 15 residues. The V end was cut by 5 bases, the J end by 0 bases, with 10 bases between. Germline V gene sequence: CDR1 MDHEN, CDR2 SYDVKM. CDR3: CASSRPGTTNEKLFF. CDR3 in DNA: TGTGCCAGCAGTCGCCCCGGGACAACTAATGAAAAACTGTTTTTT.

The rearrangement joins TRBV6-5 to TRBJ1-5, with D possibly matching TRBD1 (5 bases). The CDR3 runs 15 residues. Germline V gene data show CDR1 as MNHEY and CDR2 as SVGAGI. Trimming took off 0 bases at V and 7 bases at J, with 13 bases between the two ends. CDR3 nucleotides: TGTGCCAGCAGTTACTCGGGGGAGGGACGACAGCCCCAGCATTTT. Translating gives CASSYSGEGRQPQHF.

The genes are TRBV4-1 and TRBJ2-5; possibly TRBD2 for D (6 bases). The CDR3 spans 14 residues. Trimming shortened V by 0 bases and J by 4 bases, and 9 bases separated the two germline ends. Germline V gene data show CDR1 as MGHRA and CDR2 as YSYEKL. The CDR3 loop reads CASSQEKGGETQYF. Here the CDR3 DNA reads TGCGCCAGCAGCCAAGAGAAGGGAGGAGAGACCCAGTACTTC.

The rearrangement links TRBV5-8 to TRBJ2-6; a possible D gene is TRBD2 (6 bases). This CDR3 contains 17 residues. Per germline, CDR1 SGHTS and CDR2 YDEGEE. Trimming took 2 bases from V and 4 from J, leaving 16 bases between them. The CDR3 loop reads CASSFPRGTWGANVLTF. The DNA of the CDR3 is TGTGCCAGCAGCTTCCCCCGGGGGACGTGGGGGGCCAACGTCCTGACTTTC.

Only one count was recorded for this clone. The chain has TRBV13 and TRBJ2-5; 9 bases agree with TRBD1. The DNA end is a closer match to TRBJ2-7, so the J assignment may be wrong. Looked up from germline, CDR1 is PRHDT and CDR2 is FYEKMQ (reference sequence). This CDR3 is 14 amino acids long. The CDR3 DNA follows: TGTGCCAGCAGCTGGGGACAGGGCTCCTACGAGCAGTACTTC. Protein: CASSWGQGSYEQYF.

This sequence joins TRBV5-1 and TRBJ2-1, with TRBD1 matching over 10 bases. The length of the CDR3 is 15 residues. With 4 bases clipped from V and 7 bases from J, the junction kept 8 bases outside the gene matches. CDR1 is SGHRS and CDR2 is YFSETQ in the germline V gene. CDR3 DNA sequence: TGCGCCAGCAGCCTCCGGGACAGGGGAACAAATGAGCAGTTCTTC. This sequence encodes CASSLRDRGTNEQFF.

Note on this clone: One junction end does not reproduce the germline sequence, and a read error may be involved. The chain is built from TRBV7-9 and TRBJ1-2, with a possible D match to TRBD1 (6 bases). This CDR3 is built from 13 residues. CDR1 and CDR2 (germline): SEHNR, FQNEAQ (reference sequence). The CDR3 sequence is CSSSFGTQNGYTF. The CDR3 DNA reads TGTTCCAGCAGCTTCGGGACACAGAATGGCTACACCTTC.

The table lists this clone with a count of one. The chain couples TRBV19 to TRBJ1-6; unclear D gene. The CDR3 spans 16 residues. Between the trimmed V and J ends, which lost 8 bases and 0 bases, there was a span of 14 bases. Germline lookup yields CDR1 LNHDA and CDR2 SQIVND (reference sequence). CDR3 sequence (DNA): TGTGCCAGTCAAAGTCTCCTGAGCTCCTATAATTCACCCCTCCACTTT. This gives the protein CASQSLLSSYNSPLHF. Full variable domain (remainder filled in from reference TRBV19 and TRBJ1-6): DGGITQSPKYLFRKEGQNVTLSCEQNLNHDAMYWYRQDPGQGLRLIYYSQIVNDFQKGDIAEGYSVSREKKESFPLTVTSAQKNPTAFYLCASQSLLSSYNSPLHFGNGTRLTVT.

The chain's CDR3 is CASSLNRVGGYTF. The CDR3 DNA reads as TGTGCCAGCAGTTTAAACAGGGTGGGTGGCTACACCTTC. The chain carries TRBV6-6 and TRBJ1-2, with D possibly matching TRBD1 (6 bases). This CDR3 comprises 13 residues. V was clipped by 4 bases and J by 7 bases, with 13 bases between them. CDR1 is MNHNY, CDR2 SVGAGI, per germline (reference sequence).

This clone was seen a few times. The CDR3 region is CASGVEGQVNSPLHF. The DNA of the CDR3 is TGTGCCAGCGGGGTGGAGGGACAGGTTAATTCACCCCTCCACTTT. The chain uses TRBV2 and TRBJ1-6; 8 bases match TRBD1. This CDR3 has 15 amino acids. Per the germline V gene, CDR1 is SNHLY and CDR2 is FYNNEI. Losses at the gene ends were 8 bases for V and 6 bases for J; bases not matched to a gene: 9.

A remark on this clone: The germline gene is not matched at one end of the junction; a read error may be the cause. The V and J genes are TRBV7-3 and TRBJ1-1; D is possibly TRBD1 (6 bases). The CDR3 consists of 16 residues. Germline loops: CDR1 SGHTA, CDR2 FQGTGA. CDR3 amino acids: CAGSLTGTRGNTEAFF. The CDR3 nucleotides are TGTGCCGGCAGCTTAACGGGGACCAGGGGGAACACTGAAGCTTTCTTT.

This clone has just a few counts. The chain joins TRBV13 to TRBJ1-2; possible D gene TRBD1, 5 bases. Deletions cut 0 bases from V and 2 bases from J, with 13 bases between. Per germline, CDR1 PRHDT and CDR2 FYEKMQ (reference sequence). The CDR3 length is 16 residues. CDR3 residues: CASSLGRSGENYGYTF. CDR3 DNA: TGTGCCAGCAGCTTAGGTCGGTCGGGGGAAAACTATGGCTACACCTTC.

This clone was recorded only once. The gene calls are TRBV5-8 and TRBJ1-6, with TRBD1 identical over 8 bases. The CDR3 has 17 amino acids. The V segment lost 4 bases and the J segment 6 bases; nucleotides outside the gene matches: 12. Germline assignment: CDR1 SGHTS and CDR2 YDEGEE. Here the CDR3 reads CASSEMETGVPNSPLHF. The CDR3 DNA reads TGTGCCAGCAGCGAGATGGAGACAGGGGTCCCTAATTCACCCCTCCACTTT.

This clone turned up a few times. V usage is TRBV29-1 and J usage is TRBJ2-7; TRBD2 matches at 8 bases. The V and J ends lost 6 bases and 5 bases, in that order; junction bases with no gene match: 15. CDR1 SQVTM and CDR2 ANQGSEA come from the germline V gene. This CDR3 is built from 15 residues. CDR3 in amino acids: CSVAPREGMGNEQYF. For the CDR3, the DNA is TGCAGCGTCGCCCCCCGGGAGGGAATGGGGAACGAGCAGTACTTC.

This chain links TRBV6-1 with TRBJ1-6; D is unclear. CDR1 is MNHNS, CDR2 SASEGT, per germline. CDR3 size: 13 residues. V was shortened by 7 bases and J by 9 bases, with 13 bases between the two germline ends. The CDR3 DNA is TGTGCCAGCAACTCCAGGTGTTGTTCACCCCTCCACTTT. Encoded protein: CASNSRCCSPLHF.